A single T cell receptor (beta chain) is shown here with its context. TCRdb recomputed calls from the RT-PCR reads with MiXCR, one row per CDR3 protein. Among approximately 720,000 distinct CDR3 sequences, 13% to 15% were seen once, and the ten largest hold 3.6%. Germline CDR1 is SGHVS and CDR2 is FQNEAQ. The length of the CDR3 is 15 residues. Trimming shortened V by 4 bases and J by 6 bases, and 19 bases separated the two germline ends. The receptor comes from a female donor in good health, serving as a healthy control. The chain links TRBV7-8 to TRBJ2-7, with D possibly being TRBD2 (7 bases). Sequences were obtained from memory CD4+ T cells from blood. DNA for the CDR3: TGTGCCAGCAGCTCCCGAGGCGGGGGCGTCGGCGAGCAGTACTTC. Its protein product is CASSSRGGGVGEQYF.